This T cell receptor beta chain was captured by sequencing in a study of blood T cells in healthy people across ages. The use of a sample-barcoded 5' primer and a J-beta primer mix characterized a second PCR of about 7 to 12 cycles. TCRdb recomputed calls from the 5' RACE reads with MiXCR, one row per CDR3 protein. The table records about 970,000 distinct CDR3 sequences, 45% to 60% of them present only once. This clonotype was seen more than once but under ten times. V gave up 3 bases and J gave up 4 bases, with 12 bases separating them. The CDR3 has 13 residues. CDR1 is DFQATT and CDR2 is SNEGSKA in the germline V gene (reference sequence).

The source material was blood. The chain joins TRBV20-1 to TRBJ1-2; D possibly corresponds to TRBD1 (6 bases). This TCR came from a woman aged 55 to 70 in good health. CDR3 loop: CSASLGHRYGYTF. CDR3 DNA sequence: TGCAGTGCTAGTCTGGGACATCGCTATGGCTACACCTTC.